The rows below give T cell receptor beta chains drawn from one sample of a study of blood T cell repertoires in COVID-19. This table comes from immunoSEQ multiplex PCR, and its TCRdb copy is limited to in-frame clones, with some not included. The sample has 250,000 to 300,000 clones, roughly 83% seen once; the top ten hold about 4.6%. Sequencing was carried out using peripheral blood. The receptor source for this set is a man aged 55 to 70 who had recovered from COVID-19. The conserved cysteine and the conserved F or W are not part of the CDR3 here.

j_call v_call cdr3_aa
TRBJ1-5 TRBV6-1 ASSDRGRNQPQH
TRBJ1-6 TRBV27 ASRPQKGDGNSPLH
TRBJ1-1 TRBV11-2 ASSLDWRGNTEAF
TRBJ2-7 TRBV3-1/TRBV3-2 ASSQEMLRTGGDEQY
TRBJ2-7 TRBV12-3/TRBV12-4 ASSSGGYEQY
TRBJ2-7 TRBV28 ASRGTGLSYEQY
TRBJ2-3 TRBV11-3 ASSLGAGASTDTQY
TRBJ1-1 TRBV19 ASSIRQSVAEAF
TRBJ2-5 TRBV5-6 ASSLAGQGQETQY
TRBJ1-1 TRBV5-1 ASSLGGGNTEAF
TRBJ1-6 TRBV6-5 AIRGRGYNSPLH
TRBJ2-1 TRBV5-4 ASSLAGGPNEQF
TRBJ2-2 TRBV23-1 ASSHYGGATGELF
TRBJ2-3 TRBV7-3 ASSVHGTGGAGDTQY
TRBJ2-5 TRBV11-2 ASSYRWGQETQY
TRBJ2-6 TRBV7-8 ASSSYRGTPSGANVLT
TRBJ2-1 TRBV7-2 ASSLGALAAYNEQF
TRBJ2-2 TRBV5-1 ASKRTETGELF
TRBJ2-7 TRBV2 ASRPGQGAYEQY
TRBJ2-5 TRBV5-1 ASSLAGETQY
TRBJ1-1 TRBV7-9 ASSYGQAEAF
TRBJ2-5 TRBV7-2 ASSLDGRASETQY
TRBJ1-4 TRBV6-1 ASSEGVISGATNEKLF
TRBJ2-6 TRBV29-1 SVEVWDSNSGANVLT
TRBJ2-1 TRBV12-3/TRBV12-4 ASTLSIGVEQF
TRBJ1-5 TRBV2 ASQDRVTQPQH
TRBJ1-2 TRBV12-3/TRBV12-4 ASRTGGYGYT
TRBJ2-3 TRBV6-5 ASSYHNGGARDTQY
TRBJ1-1 TRBV10-2 ASSQTVIWDRGTEAF
TRBJ1-2 TRBV3-1/TRBV3-2 ASSQTTGTGGGYT
TRBJ2-3 TRBV4-2 ASSQGLAGTDTQY
TRBJ2-7 TRBV5-5 ASSLVSLAGDEQY
TRBJ2-5 TRBV11-2 ASSWRQVPGETQY
TRBJ2-7 TRBV27 ASSLFASGSYEQY
TRBJ2-7 TRBV19 ASSTSGTAAHEQY
TRBJ2-7 TRBV27 ASSFRGRAYEQY
TRBJ2-7 TRBV18 ASSPRPSGFLESEQY
TRBJ2-2 TRBV5-4 ASSSPSGRGRTGELF
TRBJ1-5 TRBV10-2 ASTGQINQPQH
TRBJ1-1 TRBV6-5 ASSRPTGSTEAF
TRBJ1-2 TRBV12-3/TRBV12-4 AIRQGGGNGYT
TRBJ2-7 TRBV12-5 ASGPTGGYEQY
TRBJ1-1 TRBV6-5 ASSGLLMNTEAF
TRBJ1-2 TRBV7-8 ASSLDRAGYT